The T cell receptor (beta chain) under discussion was sequenced for a study of T cell repertoires in cytomegalovirus infection. The overall study: Matching HLA type, along with CMV infection, was indicated by public TCR beta signatures.

One entry per CDR3 protein, called by TCRdb with MiXCR from the reads. The data contain fewer than 200,000 distinct CDR3 sequences, roughly 19% of them singletons. The sequenced sample consisted of PBMCs. This clonotype was obtained from a human donor in good health (CMV status not recorded). Some clones in this sample may be carry-over from other donors' samples.

Written as DNA, the CDR3 is TGTGCCAGCAGCTTGACAGGGCCCCAAGAGACCCAGTACTTC. Its protein product is CASSLTGPQETQYF. The chain carries TRBV5-4 and TRBJ2-5, with D possibly TRBD1 on 6 matching bases. This CDR3 is 14 amino acids long. Trimming took 1 base from V and 1 from J, leaving 8 bases between them. Germline CDR1 and CDR2: SGHNT and YYREEE (reference sequence).